The text below deals with one TCR beta chain. Its antigen is still unknown. V lost 0 bases, J lost 5 bases, and 8 bases lay in between. Germline V gene data show CDR1 as GTSNPN and CDR2 as SVGIG (reference sequence). This CDR3 comprises 14 residues. Time point described: baseline, week 1 (first vaccination visit). Treatment noted: pre-vaccination baseline after standard-of-care therapy. Those who donated had recent WHO grade 3 or 4 IDH1-mutant, ATRX-lost astrocytomas. This entry comes from a study of a mutant IDH1 vaccine in newly diagnosed glioma. Study background: Treated patients had a mean age of approximately 40 years and a sex split that was roughly 60% male and roughly 38% female. Most patients had radiochemotherapy with temozolomide before enrollment; others had one alone. Study-wide results and caveats: Pseudoprogression apparently lacked any relation to changes in top peripheral T cell clonotypes.

Assay used: immunoSEQ multiplex PCR; TCRdb lists only in-frame clones, some missing. The table shows fewer than 50,000 clones, with around 80% occurring only once. The sequence was obtained from a man aged 35 to 55 with glioma. Some clones in this sample may be carry-over from other donors' samples. Sequenced here: PBMCs, sampled from a glioma patient treated with radiotherapy, temozolomide or both. The chain is built from TRBV30 and TRBJ1-6; tentative D call: TRBD1 (5 bases). The CDR3 loop reads CAWSVLRDNSPLHF. CDR3 bases: TGTGCCTGGAGTGTACTCAGGGATAATTCACCCCTCCACTTT.